The TCR beta chain under discussion was sequenced for a study of patients and donors after allogeneic stem cell transplantation. Germline V gene sequence: CDR1 SQVTM, CDR2 ANQGSEA. With 6 bases clipped from V and 5 bases from J, the junction kept 6 bases outside the gene matches. The length of the CDR3 is 15 residues. TCRdb independently ran MiXCR on the RT-PCR reads; one entry per CDR3 protein. The sample has about 110,000 distinct CDR3 sequences; approximately 40% are singletons. The sequence came from a human donor who was either an allogeneic HSCT recipient or a stem cell or donor lymphocyte infusion donor (not recorded which). It is not recorded whose cells these are; they may come from a transplant donor. V is TRBV29-1 and J is TRBJ2-1; 14 nucleotides match TRBD2. Specimen: blood, either unsorted or a sorted T cell fraction (not recorded which). The CDR3 sequence is CSVAGTSGSNNEQFF. CDR3 in DNA: TGCAGCGTGGCCGGGACTAGCGGGAGTAACAATGAGCAGTTCTTC.